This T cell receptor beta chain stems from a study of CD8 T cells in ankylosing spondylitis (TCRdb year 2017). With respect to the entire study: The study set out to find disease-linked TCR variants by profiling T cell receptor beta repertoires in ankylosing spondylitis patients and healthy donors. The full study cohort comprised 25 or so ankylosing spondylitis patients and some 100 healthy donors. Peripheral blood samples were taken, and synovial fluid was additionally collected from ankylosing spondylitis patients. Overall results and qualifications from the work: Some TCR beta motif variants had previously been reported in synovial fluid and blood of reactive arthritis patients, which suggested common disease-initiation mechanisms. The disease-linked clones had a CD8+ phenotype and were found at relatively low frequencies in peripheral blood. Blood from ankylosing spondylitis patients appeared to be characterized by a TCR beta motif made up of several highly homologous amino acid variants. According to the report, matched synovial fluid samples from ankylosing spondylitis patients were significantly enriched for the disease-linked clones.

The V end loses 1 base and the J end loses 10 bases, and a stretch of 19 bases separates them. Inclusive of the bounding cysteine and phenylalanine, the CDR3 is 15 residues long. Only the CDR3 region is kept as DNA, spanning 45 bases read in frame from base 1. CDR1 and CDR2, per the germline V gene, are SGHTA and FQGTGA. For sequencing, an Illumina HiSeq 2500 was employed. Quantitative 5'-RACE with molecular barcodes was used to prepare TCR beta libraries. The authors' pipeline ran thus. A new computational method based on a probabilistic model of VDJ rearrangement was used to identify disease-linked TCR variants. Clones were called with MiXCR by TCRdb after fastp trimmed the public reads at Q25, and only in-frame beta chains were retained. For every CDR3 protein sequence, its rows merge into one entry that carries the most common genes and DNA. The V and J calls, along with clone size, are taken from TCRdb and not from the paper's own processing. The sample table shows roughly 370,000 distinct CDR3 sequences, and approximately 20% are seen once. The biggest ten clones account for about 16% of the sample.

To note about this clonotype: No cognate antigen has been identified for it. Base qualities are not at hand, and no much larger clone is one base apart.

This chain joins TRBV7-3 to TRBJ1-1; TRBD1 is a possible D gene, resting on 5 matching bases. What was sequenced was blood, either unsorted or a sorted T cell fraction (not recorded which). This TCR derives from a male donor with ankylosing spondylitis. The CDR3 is CASSLNPAERGGAFF. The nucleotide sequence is TGTGCCAGCAGCTTAAACCCGGCGGAACGTGGGGGAGCTTTCTTT.